A single T cell receptor (beta chain) is shown here with its context. The data originate from a study of blood T cell repertoires in COVID-19. Overall study: Researchers got acute and convalescent COVID-19 samples from the United States, Italy and Spain.

The table came from immunoSEQ multiplex PCR; TCRdb's copy has only in-frame clones and leaves some out. The sample comprises roughly 180,000 clones, over 80% of which are singletons, and around 4.8% rests with the top ten. Participants, about 18 to 90 years old, spanned more than 20 US areas. Two consecutive negative NP/OP PCR tests, clearance, or resolved symptoms defined Cohort 3 recovery. What was sequenced was PBMCs or T cells enriched from blood (not recorded which). The receptor was isolated from a woman between 50 and 59 years old who had recovered from COVID-19.

The CDR3 reads CARRPPGHQNTEAFF. The CDR3 coding sequence is TGTGCCAGACGACCCCCGGGACACCAGAACACTGAAGCTTTCTTT. The gene calls are TRBV25-1 and TRBJ1-1; tentative D call: TRBD1 (6 bases). CDR3 length: 15 amino acids. V lost 9 bases, J lost 1 base, and 18 bases lay in between. Germline V gene sequence: CDR1 MGHDK, CDR2 SYGVNS.